Following are 21 T cell receptor beta chains from one sample sequenced in a study of blood T cell repertoires in COVID-19. The data were produced by immunoSEQ multiplex PCR, yet TCRdb's version contains in-frame clones alone and is incomplete. Counted here are 30,000 to 35,000 clones, more than 75% occurring once; the ten biggest clones make up 7% to 9%. The sample taken for sequencing was peripheral blood. Receptors were obtained from a woman aged 55-69 years with acute or convalescent COVID-19.

The chain recombines TRBV2 with TRBJ2-5, with D possibly matching TRBD2 (5 bases). The CDR3 covers 13 residues. CDR1 and CDR2 from the germline V gene are SNHLY and FYNNEI. V was shortened by 8 bases and J by 5 bases, with 15 bases between the two germline ends. CDR3 region: CASERAHGETQYF. The CDR3 nucleotides read TGTGCCAGCGAGAGGGCCCACGGGGAGACCCAGTACTTC.

This clone was recorded only once. The chain carries TRBV9 and TRBJ2-2; tentatively, D is TRBD2 (5 bases). V lost 2 bases, J lost 3 bases, and 8 bases lay in between. Germline CDR1 is SGDLS and CDR2 is YYNGEE. This CDR3 is built from 14 residues. This chain's CDR3 is CASSVGVYTGELFF. The CDR3 DNA is TGTGCCAGCAGCGTCGGGGTCTACACCGGGGAGCTGTTTTTT. The variable domain in full, completed from reference TRBV9 and TRBJ2-2, reads DSGVTQTPKHLITATGQRVTLRCSPRSGDLSVYWYQQSLDQGLQFLIQYYNGEERAKGNILERFSAQQFPDLHSELNLSSLELGDSALYFCASSVGVYTGELFFGEGSRLTVL.

The CDR3 spells CASSSPGQNTEAFF. The CDR3 DNA sequence: TGTGCCAGCAGTTCGCCGGGACAGAACACTGAAGCTTTCTTT. This rearrangement joins TRBV27 to TRBJ1-1; tentatively, D is TRBD1 (6 bases). V lost 4 bases to trimming and J lost 1 base, with 10 bases between them. Looked up from germline, CDR1 is MNHEY and CDR2 is SMNVEV (reference sequence). There are 14 residues in the CDR3.

The V call is TRBV19, the J call TRBJ1-5; the D is unclear. This CDR3 spans 15 amino acids. CDR1 and CDR2 from the germline V gene are LNHDA and SQIVND (reference sequence). Trimming removed 0 bases from V and 3 bases from J, with 9 bases in between. The CDR3 spells CASSIEYGDNQPQHF. CDR3 bases: TGTGCCAGTAGTATAGAATACGGAGACAATCAGCCCCAGCATTTT.

V and J are TRBV12-5 and TRBJ1-1; no definite D call. V was pared by 2 bases and J by 3 bases, with 10 bases between. From germline, CDR1 is LGHNT and CDR2 FRNRAP. This CDR3 contains 14 residues. CDR3 loop: CASGLSTLDTEAFF. In DNA, the CDR3 is TGTGCTAGTGGTTTGTCTACTCTGGACACTGAAGCTTTCTTT.

This rearrangement joins TRBV19 to TRBJ1-5, with 9 bases identical to TRBD1. Germline lookup yields CDR1 LNHDA and CDR2 SQIVND (reference sequence). J gave up 6 bases and V 7 bases, and 13 bases lay outside the gene matches. The CDR3 has 16 amino acids. DNA for the CDR3: TGTGCCAGTACCTCTATCGACAGGGGGGAAAGTCAGCCCCAGCATTTT. Protein: CASTSIDRGESQPQHF. The complete variable domain, with remaining parts taken from reference TRBV19 and TRBJ1-5, reads DGGITQSPKYLFRKEGQNVTLSCEQNLNHDAMYWYRQDPGQGLRLIYYSQIVNDFQKGDIAEGYSVSREKKESFPLTVTSAQKNPTAFYLCASTSIDRGESQPQHFGDGTRLSIL.

The V gene is TRBV15, the J gene TRBJ1-1; TRBD1 aligns across 7 bases. CDR1 and CDR2 from the germline V gene are LNHNV and YYDKDF (reference sequence). The length of the CDR3 is 12 residues. With V trimmed by 4 bases and J by 8 bases, 4 bases remained unmatched. The CDR3: CATSTRQGEAFF. Written as DNA, the CDR3 is TGTGCCACCAGCACTCGACAGGGAGAAGCTTTCTTT.

The CDR3 coding sequence is TGTGCCAGCAGTTTAAGACAGAACCAAGAGACCCAGTACTTC. This translates into CASSLRQNQETQYF. V usage is TRBV27 and J usage is TRBJ2-5, with D possibly being TRBD1 (5 bases). Trimming shortened V by 2 bases and J by 0 bases, and 7 bases separated the two germline ends. The germline gives CDR1 MNHEY, CDR2 SMNVEV (reference sequence). The CDR3 extends over 14 amino acids.

This chain uses TRBV2 with TRBJ2-1; possibly TRBD2 for D (7 bases). The CDR3 loop spans 14 amino acids. The V end lost 4 bases, the J end lost 9 bases, and 16 bases lay between the germline ends. Germline V gives CDR1 SNHLY, CDR2 FYNNEI. Here the CDR3 DNA reads TGTGCCAGCAGTGGCGCAGGGGAGGGTAGTGAGCAGTTCTTC. It is translated as CASSGAGEGSEQFF.

J is TRBJ1-1 and V is TRBV30; perhaps TRBD1 as D (5 bases). Germline V lookup: CDR1 GTSNPN, CDR2 SVGIG (reference sequence). V lost 3 bases and J 1 base, leaving 15 bases between the germline ends. There are 15 residues in the CDR3. The CDR3 DNA follows: TGTGCCTGGAGATTGGGGGGGGTCGGGAACACTGAAGCTTTCTTT. This encodes CAWRLGGVGNTEAFF.

V usage is TRBV2 and J usage is TRBJ1-6; TRBD1 is a possible D gene (5 bases). Between the trimmed V and J ends, which lost 10 bases and 8 bases, there was a span of 12 bases. The germline gives CDR1 SNHLY, CDR2 FYNNEI. The CDR3 runs 12 residues. The chain's CDR3 is CATGGRDSPLHF. The CDR3 DNA follows: TGTGCCACGGGGGGGAGAGATTCACCCCTCCACTTT. Variable domain in full (rest from reference TRBV2 and TRBJ1-6): EPEVTQTPSHQVTQMGQEVILRCVPISNHLYFYWYRQILGQKVEFLVSFYNNEISEKSEIFDDQFSVERPDGSNFTLKIRSTKLEDSAMYFCATGGRDSPLHFGNGTRLTVT.

The chain is built from TRBV5-1 and TRBJ1-1; maybe TRBD1 (5 bases). V was trimmed by 0 bases and J by 1 base, leaving 7 bases between them. Germline-derived CDR1 and CDR2 are SGHRS and YFSETQ. The CDR3 consists of 14 residues. CDR3 sequence: CASSLDGGNTEAFF. In nucleotides, the CDR3 is TGCGCCAGCAGCTTGGACGGGGGGAACACTGAAGCTTTCTTT.

The chain recombines TRBV6-5 with TRBJ1-1; 7 bases fit TRBD1. Germline V gene sequence: CDR1 MNHEY, CDR2 SVGAGI. The CDR3 has 15 amino acids. The trim removed 2 bases at V and 8 bases at J, leaving 11 bases unmatched. The CDR3, as DNA: TGTGCCAGCAGTTACAAAATTGACAGGGTCTCGGAAGCTTTCTTT. It yields the protein CASSYKIDRVSEAFF.

This rearrangement joins TRBV7-9 to TRBJ2-3; 16 bases map to TRBD2. V lost 5 bases, J lost 1 base, and 6 bases stayed unmatched. Germline V gene lookup returns CDR1 SEHNR and CDR2 FQNEAQ (reference sequence). The CDR3 has 18 residues. CDR3 nucleotides: TGTGCCAGCAGCCCGGGACTAGCGGGGGGGCCAGGCACAGATACGCAGTATTTT. Translating gives CASSPGLAGGPGTDTQYF.

J is TRBJ1-4 and V is TRBV5-1; TRBD1 agrees at 8 bases. The CDR3 runs 14 residues. Germline V gene data show CDR1 as SGHRS and CDR2 as YFSETQ. With V trimmed by 7 bases and J by 6 bases, 8 bases remained unmatched. The CDR3 DNA is TGCGCCAGCCGCATAGGGACAGGCCATGAAAAACTGTTTTTT. This sequence encodes CASRIGTGHEKLFF. Full variable domain (outside the CDR3, taken from reference TRBV5-1 and TRBJ1-4): KAGVTQTPRYLIKTRGQQVTLSCSPISGHRSVSWYQQTPGQGLQFLFEYFSETQRNKGNFPGRFSGRQFSNSRSEMNVSTLELGDSALYLCASRIGTGHEKLFFGSGTQLSVL.

The rearrangement uses TRBV4-2 and TRBJ2-3, with 10 nucleotides matching TRBD2. Losses at the gene ends were 4 bases for V and 1 base for J; bases not matched to a gene: 5. In germline, CDR1 is LGHNA, CDR2 YNFKEQ. The CDR3 has 16 residues. The CDR3 DNA sequence: TGTGCCAGCAGCCCCAGGCTAGCGGGGGGCACAGATACGCAGTATTTT. It yields the protein CASSPRLAGGTDTQYF.

The CDR3 protein is CASSVGTSGIREQYF. In DNA, the CDR3 is TGTGCCAGCAGCGTCGGGACTAGCGGTATAAGGGAGCAGTACTTC. This chain uses TRBV9 with TRBJ2-7; 11 positions match TRBD2. After removal of 2 bases from V and 7 bases from J, the junction contained 8 bases not matched to a gene. Germline V CDR1 and CDR2: SGDLS, YYNGEE. The CDR3 length is 15 residues. Full variable domain (outside the CDR3, taken from reference TRBV9 and TRBJ2-7): DSGVTQTPKHLITATGQRVTLRCSPRSGDLSVYWYQQSLDQGLQFLIQYYNGEERAKGNILERFSAQQFPDLHSELNLSSLELGDSALYFCASSVGTSGIREQYFGPGTRLTVT.

The V gene is TRBV19, the J gene TRBJ1-6; 7 positions agree with TRBD1. The germline gives CDR1 LNHDA, CDR2 SQIVND (reference sequence). V was clipped by 4 bases and J by 8 bases; unmatched bases: 8. The CDR3 length is 15 residues. Here the CDR3 reads CASSKGAGIHSPLHF. CDR3 sequence (DNA): TGTGCCAGTAGTAAGGGGGCAGGGATCCATTCACCCCTCCACTTT.

In its sample, this clone was seen a few times. The CDR3 spells CASSLDFGVLSGAFF. The CDR3 DNA is TGTGCCAGCAGCTTAGATTTCGGGGTCCTTAGTGGAGCTTTCTTT. J is TRBJ1-1 and V is TRBV7-2; D remains ambiguous. Germline values: CDR1 SGHTA, CDR2 FQGNSA. The CDR3 length is 15 residues. Trimming removed 1 base from V and 10 bases from J, with 19 bases in between. Full variable domain (remainder filled in from reference TRBV7-2 and TRBJ1-1): GAGVSQSPSNKVTEKGKDVELRCDPISGHTALYWYRQSLGQGLEFLIYFQGNSAPDKSGLPSDRFSAERTGGSVSTLTIQRTQQEDSAVYLCASSLDFGVLSGAFFGQGTRLTVV.

The chain recombines TRBV7-9 with TRBJ2-2; D not resolved. V lost 5 bases, J lost 4 bases, and 11 bases lay in between. The CDR3 spans 14 residues. Germline V gives CDR1 SEHNR, CDR2 FQNEAQ (reference sequence). The CDR3 loop is CASSPPSITGELFF. The CDR3 DNA is TGTGCCAGCAGCCCTCCGAGCATCACCGGGGAGCTGTTTTTT.

This sequence joins TRBV5-4 and TRBJ1-1; a possible D gene is TRBD1 (6 bases). This CDR3 region has 13 residues. Germline lookup yields CDR1 SGHNT and CDR2 YYREEE (reference sequence). V gave up 5 bases and J gave up 2 bases, with 10 bases separating them. The CDR3 sequence is CASRTGFNTEAFF. The CDR3 bases are TGTGCCAGCAGAACAGGGTTTAACACTGAAGCTTTCTTT. Filled out from reference TRBV5-4 and TRBJ1-1, the complete variable domain reads ETGVTQSPTHLIKTRGQQVTLRCSSQSGHNTVSWYQQALGQGPQFIFQYYREEENGRGNFPPRFSGLQFPNYSSELNVNALELDDSALYLCASRTGFNTEAFFGQGTRLTVV.